The 29 T cell receptor beta chains presented below share a single source sample, sequenced in a study of cytomegalovirus exposure and HLA in healthy donors. The PCR was carried out with 60 Vbeta primers and 13 Jbeta primers. The data were produced by immunoSEQ multiplex PCR, yet TCRdb's version contains in-frame clones alone and is incomplete. This sample yields about 160,000 clones, of which roughly 84% are seen a single time; approximately 0.98% belongs to the top ten. Input material: PBMCs. These receptors were taken from a man aged 25 to 40 in good health and CMV-seronegative.

The chain couples TRBV4-1 to TRBJ2-1, with D hard to call. CDR1 MGHRA and CDR2 YSYEKL come from the germline V gene. This CDR3 has 15 residues. Deletions cut 5 bases from V and 1 base from J, with 12 bases between. CDR3 sequence (DNA): TGCGCCAGCAGCGCGAAGTTCGGGTCCTACAATGAGCAGTTCTTC. Protein product: CASSAKFGSYNEQFF.

CDR3: CASQPGQGGGYTF. The CDR3 bases are TGTGCCAGCCAACCAGGACAGGGCGGTGGCTACACCTTC. This chain connects TRBV6-5 to TRBJ1-2; 8 bases are shared with TRBD1. The germline CDR1 and CDR2 sequences are MNHEY and SVGAGI. The junction had 9 bases not matched to a gene; V was cut back by 8 bases and J by 7 bases. This CDR3 is built from 13 residues.

J is TRBJ2-1 and V is TRBV10-1; tentatively, D is TRBD1 (6 bases). Per germline, CDR1 WNHNN and CDR2 SYGVQD (reference sequence). The length of the CDR3 is 15 residues. Between the trimmed V and J ends, which lost 3 bases and 0 bases, there was a span of 9 bases. DNA for the CDR3: TGCGCCAGCAGTGACGGACAGAGCTCCTACAATGAGCAGTTCTTC. Translation: CASSDGQSSYNEQFF.

The J gene is TRBJ2-2, the V gene TRBV27; D remains ambiguous. The CDR3 covers 16 residues. Trimming stripped 5 bases from V and 0 bases from J, with 13 bases between. CDR1 and CDR2 from the germline V gene are MNHEY and SMNVEV (reference sequence). CDR3 sequence (DNA): TGTGCCAGCAGTACTACGTGGCTCACGAACACCGGGGAGCTGTTTTTT. Translation: CASSTTWLTNTGELFF.

The genes are TRBV28 and TRBJ2-1; weak D call: TRBD2 (5 bases). The V end was cut by 3 bases, the J end by 8 bases, with 8 bases between. CDR3 length equals 12 residues. Germline V gives CDR1 MDHEN, CDR2 SYDVKM. The CDR3 here is CASSFGVDEQFF. The CDR3 region has the DNA TGTGCCAGCAGTTTCGGGGTCGATGAGCAGTTCTTC.

The chain employs TRBV5-4 and TRBJ2-7, with 13 bases matching TRBD2. V was clipped by 4 bases and J by 6 bases; unmatched bases: 7. The CDR3 runs to 15 residues. Germline CDR1 is SGHNT and CDR2 is YYREEE (reference sequence). CDR3 in DNA: TGTGCCAGCAGCGAGGACACTAGCGGGAGGGCCGAGCAGTACTTC. This translates into CASSEDTSGRAEQYF.

V gene TRBV7-9 combines with J gene TRBJ1-6; D not certain. V lost 4 bases and J 0 bases, leaving 10 bases between the germline ends. Germline V CDR1 and CDR2: SEHNR, FQNEAQ (reference sequence). The CDR3 has 16 amino acids. CDR3 protein: CASSSRGGSYNSPLHF. The CDR3 DNA is TGTGCCAGCAGCTCCCGGGGAGGCTCCTATAATTCACCCCTCCACTTT.

This clone was found once. The rearrangement joins TRBV6-1 to TRBJ2-3; D is ambiguous. The CDR3 runs 16 residues. V was cut by 1 base and J by 2 bases, with 13 bases left in between. The germline CDR1 and CDR2 sequences are MNHNS and SASEGT. This CDR3 is CASSEGVLVPTDTQYF. CDR3 in DNA: TGTGCCAGCAGTGAAGGAGTGCTAGTACCCACAGATACGCAGTATTTT.

This chain joins TRBV19 and TRBJ2-3; maybe TRBD1 (8 bases). V shed 3 bases and J shed 3 bases, with 13 bases lying between them. Germline CDR1 is LNHDA and CDR2 is SQIVND (reference sequence). This CDR3 contains 15 residues. The DNA for the CDR3 is TGTGCCAGTAGTATGGACAGGGAGGGAACAGATACGCAGTATTTT. Its translation: CASSMDREGTDTQYF.

In regard to this clone: Other DNA variants within this sample encode the same CDR3. The chain recombines TRBV27 with TRBJ1-2; possibly TRBD1 for D (6 bases). CDR3 length equals 13 residues. The germline CDR1 and CDR2 sequences are MNHEY and SMNVEV (reference sequence). Between the trimmed V and J ends, which lost 3 bases and 2 bases, there was a span of 7 bases. For the CDR3, the DNA is TGTGCCAGCAGTTTTCAGGGGAACTATGGCTACACCTTC. Translation gives CASSFQGNYGYTF.

The chain links TRBV5-1 to TRBJ2-7; D may be TRBD2 (6 bases). Trimming removed 4 bases from V and 5 bases from J, with 16 bases in between. Germline CDR1 and CDR2: SGHRS and YFSETQ. CDR3 length: 14 residues. The CDR3: CASSPAGTPDEQYF. In nucleotides, the CDR3 is TGCGCCAGCAGCCCTGCAGGGACTCCGGACGAGCAGTACTTC. Full variable domain (missing parts from reference TRBV5-1 and TRBJ2-7): KAGVTQTPRYLIKTRGQQVTLSCSPISGHRSVSWYQQTPGQGLQFLFEYFSETQRNKGNFPGRFSGRQFSNSRSEMNVSTLELGDSALYLCASSPAGTPDEQYFGPGTRLTVT.

The J gene is TRBJ2-1, the V gene TRBV13; TRBD1 matches at 10 bases. Germline V gives CDR1 PRHDT, CDR2 FYEKMQ (reference sequence). Trimming took 5 bases from V and 8 from J; bases not matched to a gene: 12. This CDR3 region has 16 residues. The CDR3 loop reads CASSPTGDRGPHEQFF. CDR3 DNA sequence: TGTGCCAGCAGCCCCACGGGGGACAGGGGTCCCCATGAGCAGTTCTTC.

The V gene is TRBV5-6, the J gene TRBJ1-2, with D uncertain. The ends were cut back, 0 bases at V and 5 bases at J, with 5 bases in the middle. The V gene's germline CDR1 is SGHDT and CDR2 YYEEEE. The CDR3 length is 12 residues. CDR3 residues: CASSLVGYGYTF. For the CDR3, the DNA is TGTGCCAGCAGCTTGGTCGGTTATGGCTACACCTTC.

This sequence joins TRBV2 and TRBJ1-2, with 7 bases that match TRBD1. Per the germline V gene, CDR1 is SNHLY and CDR2 is FYNNEI. With 8 bases clipped from V and 7 bases from J, the junction kept 13 bases outside the gene matches. This CDR3 region has 14 residues. The CDR3 is CASGDTGAEGGYTF. The DNA of the CDR3 is TGTGCCAGCGGAGATACAGGGGCTGAGGGTGGCTACACCTTC.

This clone has just a few counts. The chain joins TRBV7-9 to TRBJ1-1; no reliable D call. Trimming stripped 7 bases from V and 2 bases from J, with 5 bases between. The CDR3 length is 11 residues. Germline V gives CDR1 SEHNR, CDR2 FQNEAQ (reference sequence). This CDR3 is CASTSNTEAFF. The CDR3 DNA sequence: TGTGCCAGCACATCAAACACTGAAGCTTTCTTT.

The chain is built from TRBV29-1 and TRBJ1-2; TRBD1 aligns across 9 bases. The CDR3 contains 16 residues. Germline V gene data show CDR1 as SQVTM and CDR2 as ANQGSEA. Trimming at V came to 6 bases and at J to 6 bases, leaving 17 bases not matched to a gene. The CDR3 sequence is CSVPGAQDRGLDGYTF. CDR3 bases: TGCAGCGTCCCCGGGGCTCAGGACAGGGGCCTCGATGGCTACACCTTC.

The J gene is TRBJ1-5, the V gene TRBV30, with D hard to call. Per the germline V gene, CDR1 is GTSNPN and CDR2 is SVGIG (reference sequence). Trimming shortened V by 0 bases and J by 4 bases, and 7 bases separated the two germline ends. This CDR3 region has 13 residues. The CDR3 loop reads CAWSVLLNQPQHF. For the CDR3, the DNA is TGTGCCTGGAGTGTACTCCTAAATCAGCCCCAGCATTTT.

J is TRBJ2-1 and V is TRBV5-1; 12 bases agree with TRBD2. Germline CDR1 and CDR2: SGHRS and YFSETQ. The CDR3 loop spans 16 amino acids. Trimming at V came to 2 bases and at J to 8 bases, leaving 8 bases not matched to a gene. Written as DNA, the CDR3 is TGCGCCAGCAGCTTCTTCGCTAGCGGGGGGGACGATGAGCAGTTCTTC. This codes for CASSFFASGGDDEQFF.

The CDR3 DNA follows: TGCAGCGTTCGGACAGTTGGGGTCAGTGTCACCGGGGAGCTGTTTTTT. The encoded protein is CSVRTVGVSVTGELFF. The J gene is TRBJ2-2, the V gene TRBV29-1, with a possible D match to TRBD1 (6 bases). The V end was cut by 5 bases, the J end by 4 bases, with 20 bases between. Per the germline V gene, CDR1 is SQVTM and CDR2 is ANQGSEA. The CDR3 runs 16 residues.

The V gene is TRBV2, the J gene TRBJ1-6; 8 positions match TRBD1. The CDR3 spans 14 residues. V was pared by 6 bases and J by 6 bases, with 4 bases of the junction left unmatched. In germline, CDR1 is SNHLY, CDR2 FYNNEI. The CDR3 coding sequence is TGTGCCAGCAGACGGACAGGGAGTAATTCACCCCTCCACTTT. Its protein is CASRRTGSNSPLHF. The whole variable domain, remainder taken from reference TRBV2 and TRBJ1-6, is EPEVTQTPSHQVTQMGQEVILRCVPISNHLYFYWYRQILGQKVEFLVSFYNNEISEKSEIFDDQFSVERPDGSNFTLKIRSTKLEDSAMYFCASRRTGSNSPLHFGNGTRLTVT.

The sample holds a few counts of this clone. This rearrangement joins TRBV29-1 to TRBJ2-5; 7 bases fit TRBD1. The CDR3 spans 13 residues. Losses at the gene ends were 7 bases for V and 5 bases for J; bases not matched to a gene: 10. Per germline, CDR1 SQVTM and CDR2 ANQGSEA. The chain's CDR3 is CSGIQGTGETQYF. In DNA form, the CDR3 reads TGCAGCGGTATACAGGGGACCGGTGAGACCCAGTACTTC.

The V call is TRBV7-2, the J call TRBJ1-5, with D possibly being TRBD1 (5 bases). Per the germline V gene, CDR1 is SGHTA and CDR2 is FQGNSA. There are 13 residues in the CDR3. The V end lost 5 bases, the J end lost 2 bases, and 7 bases lay between the germline ends. CDR3 coding DNA: TGTGCCAGCAGCATCAGGGGCAATCAGCCCCAGCATTTT. It yields the protein CASSIRGNQPQHF.

The chain is built from TRBV4-3 and TRBJ1-2; 9 positions match TRBD1. The CDR3 is 15 amino acids. Germline loops: CDR1 LGHNA, CDR2 YSLEER. V gave up 0 bases and J gave up 4 bases; unmatched junction bases: 3. The CDR3 is CASSQDPGQGYGYTF. CDR3 in DNA: TGCGCCAGCAGCCAAGACCCGGGACAGGGCTATGGCTACACCTTC.

The chain recombines TRBV27 with TRBJ1-5; maybe TRBD1 (5 bases). The ends were cut back, 5 bases at V and 5 bases at J, with 16 bases in the middle. Per germline, CDR1 MNHEY and CDR2 SMNVEV (reference sequence). CDR3 size: 15 residues. The CDR3 coding sequence is TGTGCCAGCAGTACCAGGGTAGGTATCGATCAGCCCCAGCATTTT. Its translation is CASSTRVGIDQPQHF.

The rearrangement uses TRBV5-5 and TRBJ1-4; TRBD1 matches 10 bases. With 3 bases clipped from V and 10 bases from J, the junction kept 6 bases outside the gene matches. This CDR3 region has 14 residues. CDR1 is SGHKS, CDR2 YYEKEE, per germline (reference sequence). This chain's CDR3 is CASSWDRGRGKLFF. The DNA of the CDR3 is TGTGCCAGCAGCTGGGACAGGGGTAGGGGAAAACTGTTTTTT. Together with reference TRBV5-5 and TRBJ1-4, the CDR3 gives the full variable domain: DAGVTQSPTHLIKTRGQQVTLRCSPISGHKSVSWYQQVLGQGPQFIFQYYEKEERGRGNFPDRFSARQFPNYSSELNVNALLLGDSALYLCASSWDRGRGKLFFGSGTQLSVL.

This clone was detected only a few times. The rearrangement uses TRBV10-1 and TRBJ2-1; 16 nucleotides match TRBD2. V was clipped by 4 bases and J by 9 bases; unmatched bases: 6. This CDR3 has 16 residues. Germline assignment: CDR1 WNHNN and CDR2 SYGVQD (reference sequence). CDR3 residues: CASSAGTSGRAGEQFF. The DNA for the CDR3 is TGCGCCAGCAGTGCCGGGACTAGCGGGAGGGCAGGTGAGCAGTTCTTC.

The chain carries TRBV2 and TRBJ1-2, with D possibly matching TRBD1 (6 bases). CDR3 length: 13 amino acids. Germline CDR1 and CDR2: SNHLY and FYNNEI. The V end was cut by 7 bases, the J end by 4 bases, with 13 bases between. CDR3 sequence: CASKHRDTYGYTF. CDR3 bases: TGTGCCAGCAAACACCGGGACACCTATGGCTACACCTTC.

V and J are TRBV7-2 and TRBJ2-7; TRBD1 matches at 10 bases. The CDR3 extends over 17 amino acids. V shed 3 bases and J 1 base; nucleotides not matched to a gene: 9. CDR1 is SGHTA, CDR2 FQGNSA, per germline. In nucleotides, the CDR3 is TGTGCCAGCAGCTTCCTCCCGGACAGGGGGTTATCCTACGAGCAGTACTTC. It yields the protein CASSFLPDRGLSYEQYF. The full variable domain, rest sourced from reference TRBV7-2 and TRBJ2-7, is GAGVSQSPSNKVTEKGKDVELRCDPISGHTALYWYRQSLGQGLEFLIYFQGNSAPDKSGLPSDRFSAERTGGSVSTLTIQRTQQEDSAVYLCASSFLPDRGLSYEQYFGPGTRLTVT.

The chain has TRBV19 and TRBJ2-3, with D possibly TRBD1 on 5 matching bases. CDR3 length: 14 residues. V lost 1 base and J lost 4, with 9 bases in between. Germline CDR1 is LNHDA and CDR2 is SQIVND (reference sequence). CDR3 amino acids: CASSIGQFADTQYF. The CDR3 bases are TGTGCCAGTAGTATAGGACAGTTCGCAGATACGCAGTATTTT.